What follows describes a single T cell receptor beta chain. The data derive from a study of T cell changes during pregnancy in multiple sclerosis. Measured with immunoSEQ multiplex PCR; TCRdb has only the in-frame clones, and not every one. The sample holds tens of thousands of clones, roughly 90% seen once. The CDR3 sequence is 17 residues long. Germline loops: CDR1 MDHEN, CDR2 SYDVKM. With 5 bases clipped from V and 0 bases from J, the junction kept 12 bases outside the gene matches. J is TRBJ1-1 and V is TRBV28; 7 positions agree with TRBD1. This TCR came from a female donor in good health, enrolled as a control in a pregnancy study. Sequencing used peripheral blood, obtained in the first trimester of pregnancy. CDR3 coding DNA: TGTGCCAGCAGTCTTGCCCTAGGACAGGCTATGAACACTGAAGCTTTCTTT. Residues: CASSLALGQAMNTEAFF. Using reference TRBV28 and TRBJ1-1 for the parts outside the CDR3, the full variable domain is DVKVTQSSRYLVKRTGEKVFLECVQDMDHENMFWYRQDPGLGLRLIYFSYDVKMKEKGDIPEGYSVSREKKERFSLILESASTNQTSMYLCASSLALGQAMNTEAFFGQGTRLTVV.